This TCR beta chain stems from a study of T-cell reconstitution after alpha-beta-depleted transplantation in children. General study results and limits: Roughly two months post-transplant, alpha-beta T cells reportedly originated from several hundred graft clones that had expanded. T-cell numbers and diversity, one year after transplant, stemmed largely from T cells that were newly produced.

Molecular barcoding with unique molecular identifiers was used for the TCRbeta library. TCRdb reanalysed the PCR reads using MiXCR and keeps one entry per CDR3 protein. Altogether hundreds of thousands of distinct CDR3 sequences are present, roughly 16% being singletons, with the ten largest covering approximately 5%. This clonotype came up a few times. Its antigen is unknown. With 4 bases removed from V and 3 bases from J, the gap between germline ends came to 19 bases. The CDR3 loop spans 16 amino acids. Germline-derived CDR1 and CDR2 are SGHVS and FNYEAQ. This clonotype was obtained from a male patient younger than 18 who had a stem cell transplant for acute lymphoblastic leukemia, so the T cells may come from the graft donor. This specimen was PBMCs, mostly from graft donor cells, taken 360 days after TCRalphabeta/CD19-depleted stem cell transplant. The rearrangement joins TRBV7-6 to TRBJ2-7, with TRBD1 as a possible D gene (6 bases). The CDR3 is CASSSPGGGPYYEQYF. CDR3 DNA: TGTGCCAGCAGCTCCCCTGGGGGCGGGCCGTACTACGAGCAGTACTTC.